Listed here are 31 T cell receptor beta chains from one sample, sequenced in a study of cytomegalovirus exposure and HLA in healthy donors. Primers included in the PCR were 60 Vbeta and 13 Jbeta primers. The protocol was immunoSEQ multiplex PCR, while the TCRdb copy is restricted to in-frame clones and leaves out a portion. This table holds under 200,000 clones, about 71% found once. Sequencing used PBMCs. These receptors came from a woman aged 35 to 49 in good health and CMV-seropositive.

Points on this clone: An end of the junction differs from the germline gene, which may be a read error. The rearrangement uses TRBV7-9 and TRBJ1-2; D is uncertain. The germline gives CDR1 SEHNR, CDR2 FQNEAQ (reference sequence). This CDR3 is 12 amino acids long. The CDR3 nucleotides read TGTTCCAGCAGACTAGGGTTTAATGGCTACACCTTC. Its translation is CSSRLGFNGYTF.

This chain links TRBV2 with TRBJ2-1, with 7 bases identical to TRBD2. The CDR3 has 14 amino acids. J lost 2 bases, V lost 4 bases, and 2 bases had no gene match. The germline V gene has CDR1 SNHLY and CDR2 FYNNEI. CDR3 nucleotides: TGTGCCAGCAGTGGAGGACTAGCCTACAATGAGCAGTTCTTC. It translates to CASSGGLAYNEQFF.

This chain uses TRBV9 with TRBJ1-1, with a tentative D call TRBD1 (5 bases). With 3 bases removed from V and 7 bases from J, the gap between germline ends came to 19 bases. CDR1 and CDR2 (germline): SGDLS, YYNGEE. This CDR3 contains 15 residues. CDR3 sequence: CASSAYRGGTDEAFF. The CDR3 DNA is TGTGCCAGCAGCGCCTACCGGGGGGGAACGGATGAAGCTTTCTTT.

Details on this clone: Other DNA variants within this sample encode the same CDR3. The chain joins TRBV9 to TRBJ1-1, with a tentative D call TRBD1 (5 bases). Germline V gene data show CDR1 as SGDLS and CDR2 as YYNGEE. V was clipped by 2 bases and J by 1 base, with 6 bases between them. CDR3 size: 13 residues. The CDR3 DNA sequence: TGTGCCAGCAGCGTCCAGGGGAACACTGAAGCTTTCTTT. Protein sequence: CASSVQGNTEAFF.

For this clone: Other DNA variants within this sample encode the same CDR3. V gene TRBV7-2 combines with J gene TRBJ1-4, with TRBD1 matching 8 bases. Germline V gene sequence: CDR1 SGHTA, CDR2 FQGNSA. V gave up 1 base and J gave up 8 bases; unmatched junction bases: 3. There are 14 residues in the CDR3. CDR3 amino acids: CASSLGTGREKLFF. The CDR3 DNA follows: TGTGCCAGCAGCTTAGGGACAGGGAGGGAAAAACTGTTTTTT. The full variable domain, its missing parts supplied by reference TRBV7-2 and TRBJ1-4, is GAGVSQSPSNKVTEKGKDVELRCDPISGHTALYWYRQSLGQGLEFLIYFQGNSAPDKSGLPSDRFSAERTGGSVSTLTIQRTQQEDSAVYLCASSLGTGREKLFFGSGTQLSVL.

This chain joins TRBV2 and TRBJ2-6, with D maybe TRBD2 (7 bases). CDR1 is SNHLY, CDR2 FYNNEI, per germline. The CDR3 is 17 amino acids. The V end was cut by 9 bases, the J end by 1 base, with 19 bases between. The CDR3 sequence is CARWKGRGASGANVLTF. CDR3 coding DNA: TGTGCCAGGTGGAAGGGACGGGGGGCGTCTGGGGCCAACGTCCTGACTTTC.

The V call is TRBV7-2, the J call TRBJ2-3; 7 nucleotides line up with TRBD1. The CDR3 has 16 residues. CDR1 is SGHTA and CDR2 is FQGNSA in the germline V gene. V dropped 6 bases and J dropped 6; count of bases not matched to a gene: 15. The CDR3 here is CASRDTGVVLRDTQYF. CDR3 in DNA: TGTGCCAGCAGGGATACAGGGGTTGTACTCAGGGATACGCAGTATTTT.

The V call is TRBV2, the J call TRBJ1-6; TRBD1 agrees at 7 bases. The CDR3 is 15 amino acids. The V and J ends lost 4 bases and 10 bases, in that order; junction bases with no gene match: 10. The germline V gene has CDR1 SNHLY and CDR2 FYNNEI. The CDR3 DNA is TGTGCCAGCAGTGTCAGACAGGGCCTGGACTCACCCCTCCACTTT. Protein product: CASSVRQGLDSPLHF. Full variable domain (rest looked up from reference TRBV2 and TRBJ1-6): EPEVTQTPSHQVTQMGQEVILRCVPISNHLYFYWYRQILGQKVEFLVSFYNNEISEKSEIFDDQFSVERPDGSNFTLKIRSTKLEDSAMYFCASSVRQGLDSPLHFGNGTRLTVT.

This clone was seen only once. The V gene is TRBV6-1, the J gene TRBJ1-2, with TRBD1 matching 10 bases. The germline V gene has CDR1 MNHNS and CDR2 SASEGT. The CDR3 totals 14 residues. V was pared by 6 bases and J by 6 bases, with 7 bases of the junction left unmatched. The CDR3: CASRFQTGGDGYTF. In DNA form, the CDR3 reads TGTGCCAGCAGATTCCAGACAGGGGGCGATGGCTACACCTTC.

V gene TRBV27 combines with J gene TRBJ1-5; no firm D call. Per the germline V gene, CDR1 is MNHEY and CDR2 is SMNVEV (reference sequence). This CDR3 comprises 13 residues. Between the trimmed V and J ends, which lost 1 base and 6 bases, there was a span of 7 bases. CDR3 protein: CASSLFGSQPQHF. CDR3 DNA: TGTGCCAGCAGTTTATTCGGTAGTCAGCCCCAGCATTTT.

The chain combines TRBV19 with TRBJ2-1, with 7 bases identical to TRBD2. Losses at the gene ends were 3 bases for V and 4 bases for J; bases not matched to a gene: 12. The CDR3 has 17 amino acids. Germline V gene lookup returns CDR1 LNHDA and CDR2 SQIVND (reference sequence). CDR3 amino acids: CASSMGPRERGYNEQFF. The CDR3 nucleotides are TGTGCCAGTAGTATGGGTCCGAGGGAGCGGGGTTACAATGAGCAGTTCTTC.

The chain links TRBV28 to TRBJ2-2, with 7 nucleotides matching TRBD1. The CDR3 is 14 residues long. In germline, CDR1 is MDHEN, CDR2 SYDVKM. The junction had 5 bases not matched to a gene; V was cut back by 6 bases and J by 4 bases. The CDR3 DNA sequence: TGTGCCAGCAGGAGGGGGCTGAGCACCGGGGAGCTGTTTTTT. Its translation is CASRRGLSTGELFF.

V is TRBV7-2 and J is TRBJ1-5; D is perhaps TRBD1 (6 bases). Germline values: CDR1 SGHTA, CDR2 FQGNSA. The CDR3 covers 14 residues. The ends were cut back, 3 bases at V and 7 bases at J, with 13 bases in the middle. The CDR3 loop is CASSLSGARQPQHF. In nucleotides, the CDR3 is TGTGCCAGCAGCTTGTCAGGGGCGAGGCAGCCCCAGCATTTT.

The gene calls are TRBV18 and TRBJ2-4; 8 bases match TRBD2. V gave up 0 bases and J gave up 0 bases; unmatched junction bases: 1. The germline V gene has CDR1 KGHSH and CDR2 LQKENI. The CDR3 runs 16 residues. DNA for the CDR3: TGTGCCAGCTCACCACCGAGCGGGGGAGCCAAAAACATTCAGTACTTC. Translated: CASSPPSGGAKNIQYF.

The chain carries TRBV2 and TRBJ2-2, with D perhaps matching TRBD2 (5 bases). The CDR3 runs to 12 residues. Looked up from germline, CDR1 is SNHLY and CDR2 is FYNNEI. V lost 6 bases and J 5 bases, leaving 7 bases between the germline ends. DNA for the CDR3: TGTGCCAGCAGCGGGGATACCGGGGAGCTGTTTTTT. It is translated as CASSGDTGELFF.

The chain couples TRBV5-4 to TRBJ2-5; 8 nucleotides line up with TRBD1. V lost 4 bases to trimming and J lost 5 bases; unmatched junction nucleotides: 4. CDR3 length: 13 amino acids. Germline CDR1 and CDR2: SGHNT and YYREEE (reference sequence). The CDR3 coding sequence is TGTGCCAGCAGCGTCCGGACAGGGGAGACCCAGTACTTC. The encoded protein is CASSVRTGETQYF.

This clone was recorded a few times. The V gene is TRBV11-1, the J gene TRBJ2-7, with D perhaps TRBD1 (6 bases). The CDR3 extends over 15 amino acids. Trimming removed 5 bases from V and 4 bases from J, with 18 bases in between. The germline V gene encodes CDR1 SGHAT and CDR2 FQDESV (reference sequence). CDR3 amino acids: CASSPRPGDFYEQYF. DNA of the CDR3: TGTGCCAGCAGCCCCCGTCCAGGGGATTTTTACGAGCAGTACTTC.

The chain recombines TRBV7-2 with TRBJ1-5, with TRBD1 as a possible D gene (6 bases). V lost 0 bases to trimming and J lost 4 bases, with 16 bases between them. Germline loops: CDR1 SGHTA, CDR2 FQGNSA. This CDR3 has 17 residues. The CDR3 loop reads CASSLALRGSRNQPQHF. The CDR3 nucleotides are TGTGCCAGCAGCTTAGCCCTGAGGGGGTCGCGTAATCAGCCCCAGCATTTT.

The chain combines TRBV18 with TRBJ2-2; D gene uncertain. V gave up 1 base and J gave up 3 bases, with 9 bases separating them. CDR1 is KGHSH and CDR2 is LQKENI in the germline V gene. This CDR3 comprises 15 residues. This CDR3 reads CASSPLQQDTGELFF. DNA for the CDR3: TGTGCCAGCTCACCACTTCAACAAGACACCGGGGAGCTGTTTTTT.

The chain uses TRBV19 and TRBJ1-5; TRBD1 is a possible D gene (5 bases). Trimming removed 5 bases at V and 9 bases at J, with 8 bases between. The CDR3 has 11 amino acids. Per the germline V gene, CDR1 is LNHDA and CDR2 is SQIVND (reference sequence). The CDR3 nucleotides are TGTGCCAGTAGTCACCAGGGGCCCCAGCATTTT. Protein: CASSHQGPQHF.

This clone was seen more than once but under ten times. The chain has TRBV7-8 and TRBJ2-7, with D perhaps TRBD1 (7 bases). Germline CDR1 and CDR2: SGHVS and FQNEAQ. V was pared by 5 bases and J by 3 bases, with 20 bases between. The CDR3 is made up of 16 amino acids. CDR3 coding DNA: TGTGCCAGCAGCACGGAGGGACAGAGAAGGAGCTACGAGCAGTACTTC. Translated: CASSTEGQRRSYEQYF.

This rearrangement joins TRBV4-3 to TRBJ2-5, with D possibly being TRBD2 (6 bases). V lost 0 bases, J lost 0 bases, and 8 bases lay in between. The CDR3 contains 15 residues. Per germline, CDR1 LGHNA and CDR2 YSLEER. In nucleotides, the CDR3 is TGCGCCAGCAGCCAAGAAGGGGACTACCAAGAGACCCAGTACTTC. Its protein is CASSQEGDYQETQYF.

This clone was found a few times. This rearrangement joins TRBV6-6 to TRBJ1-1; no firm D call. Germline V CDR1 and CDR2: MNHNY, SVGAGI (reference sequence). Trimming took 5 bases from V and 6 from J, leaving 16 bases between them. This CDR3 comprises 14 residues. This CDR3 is CASSPRPGSPEAFF. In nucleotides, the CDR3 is TGTGCCAGCAGTCCCCGACCGGGTTCTCCTGAAGCTTTCTTT.

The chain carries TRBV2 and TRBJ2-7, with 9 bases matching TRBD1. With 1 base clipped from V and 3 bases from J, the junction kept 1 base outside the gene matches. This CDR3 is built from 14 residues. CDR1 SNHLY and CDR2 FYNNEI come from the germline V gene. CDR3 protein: CASSEGTGVYEQYF. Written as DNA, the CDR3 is TGTGCCAGCAGTGAAGGGACAGGGGTCTACGAGCAGTACTTC.

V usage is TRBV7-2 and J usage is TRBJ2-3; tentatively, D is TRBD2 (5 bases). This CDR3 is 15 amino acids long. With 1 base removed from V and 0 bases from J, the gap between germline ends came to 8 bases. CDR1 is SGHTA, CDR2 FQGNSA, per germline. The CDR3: CASSLVGVSTDTQYF. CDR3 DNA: TGTGCCAGCAGCTTAGTCGGGGTTAGCACAGATACGCAGTATTTT.

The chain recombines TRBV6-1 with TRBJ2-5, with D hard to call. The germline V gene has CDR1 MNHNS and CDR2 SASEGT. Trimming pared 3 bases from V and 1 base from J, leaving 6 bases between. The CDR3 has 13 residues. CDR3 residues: CASSERSQETQYF. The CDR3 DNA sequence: TGTGCCAGCAGTGAGCGCTCCCAAGAGACCCAGTACTTC.

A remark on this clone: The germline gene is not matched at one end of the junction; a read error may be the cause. The CDR3 spells CSSSPTTGSGTGELFF. In DNA, the CDR3 is TGTTCCAGCAGCCCAACTACCGGGAGCGGAACCGGGGAGCTGTTTTTT. The chain links TRBV7-9 to TRBJ2-2, with D possibly being TRBD2 (6 bases). CDR3 length: 16 residues. Germline CDR1 is SEHNR and CDR2 is FQNEAQ (reference sequence).

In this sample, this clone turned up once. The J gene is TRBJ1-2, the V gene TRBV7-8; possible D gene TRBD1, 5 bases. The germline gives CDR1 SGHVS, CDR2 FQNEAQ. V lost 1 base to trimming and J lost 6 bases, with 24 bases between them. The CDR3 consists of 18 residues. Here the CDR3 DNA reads TGTGCCAGCAGCTTAGTCGGCAGGGAAGGTTCCCGCCGGGATGGCTACACCTTC. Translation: CASSLVGREGSRRDGYTF.

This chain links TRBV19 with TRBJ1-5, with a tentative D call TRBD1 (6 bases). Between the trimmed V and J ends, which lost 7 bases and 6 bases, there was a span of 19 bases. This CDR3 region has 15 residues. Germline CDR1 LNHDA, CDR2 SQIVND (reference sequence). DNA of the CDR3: TGTGCCAGTATGGGTTCGGCAGGGGTTGGTCAGCCCCAGCATTTT. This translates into CASMGSAGVGQPQHF. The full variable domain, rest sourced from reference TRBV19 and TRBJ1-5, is DGGITQSPKYLFRKEGQNVTLSCEQNLNHDAMYWYRQDPGQGLRLIYYSQIVNDFQKGDIAEGYSVSREKKESFPLTVTSAQKNPTAFYLCASMGSAGVGQPQHFGDGTRLSIL.

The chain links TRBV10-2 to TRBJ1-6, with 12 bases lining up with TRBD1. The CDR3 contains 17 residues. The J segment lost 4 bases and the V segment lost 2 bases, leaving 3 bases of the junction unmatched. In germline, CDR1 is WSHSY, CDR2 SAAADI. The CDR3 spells CASSEGTGGGYNSPLHF. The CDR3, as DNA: TGCGCCAGCAGTGAGGGGACAGGGGGCGGGTATAATTCACCCCTCCACTTT.

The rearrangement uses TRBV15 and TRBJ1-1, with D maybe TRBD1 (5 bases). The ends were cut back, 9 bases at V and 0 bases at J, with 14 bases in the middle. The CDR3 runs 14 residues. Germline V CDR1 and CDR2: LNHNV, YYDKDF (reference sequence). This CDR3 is CATGKGPLNTEAFF. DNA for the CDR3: TGTGCCACGGGAAAGGGGCCCCTGAACACTGAAGCTTTCTTT.